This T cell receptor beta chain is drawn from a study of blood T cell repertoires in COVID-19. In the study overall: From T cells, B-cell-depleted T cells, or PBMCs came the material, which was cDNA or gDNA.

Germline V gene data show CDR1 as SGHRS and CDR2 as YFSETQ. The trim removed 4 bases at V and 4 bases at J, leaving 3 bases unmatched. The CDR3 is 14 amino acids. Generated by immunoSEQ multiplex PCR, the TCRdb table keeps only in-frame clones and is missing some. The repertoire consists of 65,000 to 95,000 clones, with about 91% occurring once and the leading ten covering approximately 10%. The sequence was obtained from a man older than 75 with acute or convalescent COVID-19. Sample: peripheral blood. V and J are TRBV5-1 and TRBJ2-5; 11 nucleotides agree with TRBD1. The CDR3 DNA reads TGCGCCAGCAGCACCGGACAGGGGGCAGAGACCCAGTACTTC. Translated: CASSTGQGAETQYF.